Shown below are 26 T cell receptor beta chains from a single sample sequenced in a study of cytomegalovirus exposure and HLA in healthy donors. The PCR contained 60 Vbeta and 13 Jbeta primers. Using immunoSEQ multiplex PCR, the repertoire was profiled, and TCRdb retains in-frame clones only, with some absent. This sample carries fewer than 200,000 clones, 65% to 85% of them seen once, and the ten largest clones take 4.5%. The sequenced material came from PBMCs. Source of these receptors: a woman in her 50s in good health and CMV-seropositive.

The V call is TRBV9, the J call TRBJ1-3; tentative D call: TRBD1 (6 bases). V was clipped by 0 bases and J by 4 bases, with 11 bases between them. This CDR3 has 15 amino acids. CDR1 is SGDLS and CDR2 is YYNGEE in the germline V gene. The CDR3 sequence is CASSVDWGTGNTIYF. DNA for the CDR3: TGTGCCAGCAGCGTAGATTGGGGGACAGGAAACACCATATATTTT. The variable domain in full, with the rest retrieved from reference TRBV9 and TRBJ1-3, is DSGVTQTPKHLITATGQRVTLRCSPRSGDLSVYWYQQSLDQGLQFLIQYYNGEERAKGNILERFSAQQFPDLHSELNLSSLELGDSALYFCASSVDWGTGNTIYFGEGSWLTVV.

The chain employs TRBV10-2 and TRBJ2-7; 7 positions match TRBD1. The germline CDR1 and CDR2 sequences are WSHSY and SAAADI. V dropped 7 bases and J dropped 5; count of bases not matched to a gene: 5. This CDR3 comprises 12 residues. The CDR3 region is CASMRGLDEQYF. The DNA of the CDR3 is TGCGCCAGCATGAGGGGGCTCGACGAGCAGTACTTC.

J is TRBJ2-3 and V is TRBV6-1; 10 bases are shared with TRBD2. Per the germline V gene, CDR1 is MNHNS and CDR2 is SASEGT. CDR3 length: 17 amino acids. V trimming: 3 bases; J trimming: 5 bases; junction bases outside the gene matches: 11. The CDR3 DNA is TGTGCCAGCAGTGACCCTGCTAGCGGGAGAGGGCAAGATACGCAGTATTTT. Residues: CASSDPASGRGQDTQYF.

The chain has TRBV9 and TRBJ2-3, with D unresolved. V dropped 1 base and J dropped 2 bases, with 5 bases sitting between them. In germline, CDR1 is SGDLS, CDR2 YYNGEE. This CDR3 has 13 residues. This CDR3 is CASSVPYTDTQYF. The CDR3, as DNA: TGTGCCAGCAGCGTACCCTACACAGATACGCAGTATTTT. The complete variable domain, with remaining parts taken from reference TRBV9 and TRBJ2-3, reads DSGVTQTPKHLITATGQRVTLRCSPRSGDLSVYWYQQSLDQGLQFLIQYYNGEERAKGNILERFSAQQFPDLHSELNLSSLELGDSALYFCASSVPYTDTQYFGPGTRLTVL.

CDR3 coding DNA: TGTGCCAGCAGCTTGGACAGGGGGTCCAATGAGCAGTTCTTC. It codes for CASSLDRGSNEQFF. The chain recombines TRBV5-4 with TRBJ2-1, with TRBD1 matching 8 bases. CDR1 and CDR2 from the germline V gene are SGHNT and YYREEE (reference sequence). The J segment lost 6 bases and the V segment lost 0 bases, leaving 2 bases of the junction unmatched. The CDR3 sequence is 14 residues long.

The chain is built from TRBV30 and TRBJ1-1, with a possible D match to TRBD1 (5 bases). This CDR3 comprises 15 residues. V lost 4 bases and J lost 5, with 20 bases in between. Germline-derived CDR1 and CDR2 are GTSNPN and SVGIG (reference sequence). CDR3: CAWTSGASLGTEAFF. The CDR3 nucleotides read TGTGCCTGGACCTCTGGGGCCAGCCTTGGGACTGAAGCTTTCTTT. The full variable domain, with the rest looked up from reference TRBV30 and TRBJ1-1, is SQTIHQWPATLVQPVGSPLSLECTVEGTSNPNLYWYRQAAGRGLQLLFYSVGIGQISSEVPQNLSASRPQDRQFILSSKKLLLSDSGFYLCAWTSGASLGTEAFFGQGTRLTVV.

This rearrangement joins TRBV6-1 to TRBJ2-7; TRBD2 matches at 9 bases. V trimming: 2 bases; J trimming: 2 bases; junction bases outside the gene matches: 4. Germline V CDR1 and CDR2: MNHNS, SASEGT. This CDR3 region has 15 residues. The CDR3 region is CASSELAGLAYEQYF. In DNA, the CDR3 is TGTGCCAGCAGTGAACTAGCGGGACTCGCCTACGAGCAGTACTTC.

This clone was detected a few times. The chain links TRBV9 to TRBJ1-2; D unclear. Looked up from germline, CDR1 is SGDLS and CDR2 is YYNGEE. Trimming took off 3 bases at V and 6 bases at J, with 12 bases between the two ends. This CDR3 spans 13 amino acids. Here the CDR3 reads CASSGTGSHGYTF. CDR3 nucleotides: TGTGCCAGCAGCGGGACTGGGTCCCATGGCTACACCTTC.

This clone was observed a few times. This chain uses TRBV14 with TRBJ2-7; the match to TRBD2 covers 11 bases. Germline-derived CDR1 and CDR2 are SGHDN and FVKESK. This CDR3 spans 19 amino acids. With 0 bases clipped from V and 2 bases from J, the junction kept 12 bases outside the gene matches. DNA for the CDR3: TGTGCCAGCAGCCAAGACGTGAGACTAGCGGGAATCGGGCCCTACGAGCAGTACTTC. It yields the protein CASSQDVRLAGIGPYEQYF.

The gene calls are TRBV2 and TRBJ2-1, with 9 bases that match TRBD2. The V gene's germline CDR1 is SNHLY and CDR2 FYNNEI. The CDR3 sequence is 14 residues long. The V gene end was trimmed by 5 bases and the J gene end by 6 bases; junction bases not matched to a gene: 5. The CDR3 nucleotides read TGTGCCAGCAGTTTAGCGGGGGAGAGCAATGAGCAGTTCTTC. Residues: CASSLAGESNEQFF.

The chain carries TRBV18 and TRBJ1-5; D is unclear. The ends were cut back, 3 bases at V and 0 bases at J, with 18 bases in the middle. The CDR3 is 18 residues long. Germline V gives CDR1 KGHSH, CDR2 LQKENI. The DNA of the CDR3 is TGTGCCAGCTCACCCCCTGGGTGGGCCGCTGGTAGCAATCAGCCCCAGCATTTT. The encoded protein is CASSPPGWAAGSNQPQHF.

The chain is built from TRBV29-1 and TRBJ1-1; D not resolved. Germline-derived CDR1 and CDR2 are SQVTM and ANQGSEA. V shed 6 bases and J shed 5 bases, with 7 bases lying between them. This CDR3 spans 10 amino acids. CDR3 amino acids: CSVRETEAFF. The DNA of the CDR3 is TGCAGCGTGCGCGAGACTGAAGCTTTCTTT.

The rearrangement uses TRBV14 and TRBJ1-1; D perhaps matches TRBD1 (6 bases). Trimming took off 2 bases at V and 4 bases at J, with 11 bases between the two ends. The CDR3 is made up of 14 amino acids. Germline CDR1 SGHDN, CDR2 FVKESK. CDR3 residues: CASSQSRTATEAFF. The CDR3 DNA reads TGTGCCAGCAGCCAAAGTCGGACAGCCACTGAAGCTTTCTTT.

The chain recombines TRBV10-3 with TRBJ2-5; TRBD2 matches at 9 bases. The CDR3 runs 14 residues. In germline, CDR1 is ENHRY, CDR2 SYGVKD. V shed 3 bases and J 5 bases; nucleotides not matched to a gene: 4. CDR3 residues: CAISEGTSLETQYF. The CDR3 DNA follows: TGTGCCATCAGTGAAGGGACTAGCCTGGAGACCCAGTACTTC.

The V and J genes are TRBV5-6 and TRBJ1-5; D gene ambiguous. The V gene's germline CDR1 is SGHDT and CDR2 YYEEEE. The CDR3 contains 15 residues. V gave up 0 bases and J gave up 0 bases, with 7 bases separating them. CDR3: CASSLAGFSNQPQHF. The CDR3 region has the DNA TGTGCCAGCAGCTTGGCAGGTTTTAGCAATCAGCCCCAGCATTTT.

The gene calls are TRBV27 and TRBJ1-1; TRBD1 matches 8 bases. CDR1 is MNHEY and CDR2 is SMNVEV in the germline V gene (reference sequence). The V segment lost 2 bases and the J segment 8 bases; nucleotides outside the gene matches: 10. The CDR3 totals 15 residues. CDR3 residues: CASSLHSPDREEAFF. As DNA, the CDR3 is TGTGCCAGCAGTTTACACTCTCCGGACAGGGAGGAAGCTTTCTTT.

This sequence joins TRBV5-4 and TRBJ2-7; 8 nucleotides agree with TRBD2. J gave up 6 bases and V 0 bases, and 5 bases lay outside the gene matches. Germline assignment: CDR1 SGHNT and CDR2 YYREEE (reference sequence). The CDR3 has 14 amino acids. The CDR3 is CASSLVGRATEQYF. The DNA of the CDR3 is TGTGCCAGCAGCTTGGTCGGGAGGGCCACCGAGCAGTACTTC.

V is TRBV4-3 and J is TRBJ2-7; 8 nucleotides line up with TRBD2. This CDR3 region has 16 residues. V gave up 4 bases and J gave up 7 bases; unmatched junction bases: 15. Germline-derived CDR1 and CDR2 are LGHNA and YSLEER. CDR3 amino acids: CASSLKRESPEGEQYF. CDR3 DNA sequence: TGCGCCAGCAGCCTGAAGCGGGAGAGCCCCGAGGGAGAGCAGTACTTC.

The V call is TRBV29-1, the J call TRBJ2-5; 7 bases match TRBD1. Per germline, CDR1 SQVTM and CDR2 ANQGSEA. This CDR3 is built from 14 residues. The junction had 7 bases not matched to a gene; V was cut back by 1 base and J by 5 bases. CDR3 sequence: CSVEGGRGSETQYF. The CDR3 DNA is TGCAGCGTTGAAGGAGGCAGGGGGTCTGAGACCCAGTACTTC.

This chain connects TRBV7-9 to TRBJ1-6; TRBD1 is a possible D gene (5 bases). V shed 1 base and J shed 13 bases, with 17 bases lying between them. Germline assignment: CDR1 SEHNR and CDR2 FQNEAQ (reference sequence). The length of the CDR3 is 15 residues. Here the CDR3 reads CASSLDSGQHGPLHF. The CDR3 DNA is TGTGCCAGCAGCTTAGACAGTGGACAACATGGGCCCCTCCACTTT.

In its sample, this clone was seen a few times. The chain is built from TRBV4-3 and TRBJ2-1; tentatively, D is TRBD2 (5 bases). Germline loops: CDR1 LGHNA, CDR2 YSLEER. The CDR3 is made up of 11 amino acids. V lost 3 bases and J 10 bases, leaving 7 bases between the germline ends. The CDR3 DNA sequence: TGCGCCAGCAGCCAGGAGGCCGAGCAGTTCTTC. It codes for CASSQEAEQFF.

The V and J genes are TRBV5-6 and TRBJ1-2, with D hard to call. Germline V gene sequence: CDR1 SGHDT, CDR2 YYEEEE. The CDR3 consists of 13 residues. V was cut by 2 bases and J by 8 bases, with 13 bases left in between. In DNA form, the CDR3 reads TGTGCCAGCAGCTTCGAGGGCAGTCGCGGCTACACCTTC. Protein: CASSFEGSRGYTF.

The sample holds a few counts of this clone. Here the CDR3 reads CASSQDFDRGRHTSTDTQYF. DNA for the CDR3: TGTGCCAGCAGCCAAGATTTCGACAGGGGGCGACACACTAGCACAGATACGCAGTATTTT. The chain combines TRBV4-2 with TRBJ2-3; the match to TRBD1 covers 10 bases. This CDR3 comprises 20 residues. The ends lost 0 bases at V and 0 bases at J; junction bases unmatched: 12. Per germline, CDR1 LGHNA and CDR2 YNFKEQ.

The chain combines TRBV6-4 with TRBJ2-1; 13 bases fit TRBD2. The CDR3 loop spans 19 amino acids. From germline, CDR1 is MRHNA and CDR2 SNTAGT. V trimming: 3 bases; J trimming: 1 base; junction bases outside the gene matches: 9. The CDR3 DNA reads as TGTGCCAGCAGTGAGTTAGGACTAGCGGGAGTAAGGTCCTACAATGAGCAGTTCTTC. This codes for CASSELGLAGVRSYNEQFF.

The CDR3 loop is CATSDLAQYF. Here the CDR3 DNA reads TGTGCCACCAGCGACCTAGCGCAGTACTTC. This chain connects TRBV28 to TRBJ2-7; D is perhaps TRBD2 (5 bases). Trimming took off 10 bases at V and 9 bases at J, with 13 bases between the two ends. The CDR3 loop spans 10 amino acids. Germline CDR1 is MDHEN and CDR2 is SYDVKM.

The rearrangement joins TRBV7-8 to TRBJ2-1; TRBD2 aligns across 8 bases. Germline V gene lookup returns CDR1 SGHVS and CDR2 FQNEAQ. V lost 2 bases and J lost 2; bases outside the gene matches: 5. The CDR3 runs to 16 residues. CDR3 bases: TGTGCCAGCAGCTTATTAGCGGGGTTTACCTACAATGAGCAGTTCTTC. Translating gives CASSLLAGFTYNEQFF.